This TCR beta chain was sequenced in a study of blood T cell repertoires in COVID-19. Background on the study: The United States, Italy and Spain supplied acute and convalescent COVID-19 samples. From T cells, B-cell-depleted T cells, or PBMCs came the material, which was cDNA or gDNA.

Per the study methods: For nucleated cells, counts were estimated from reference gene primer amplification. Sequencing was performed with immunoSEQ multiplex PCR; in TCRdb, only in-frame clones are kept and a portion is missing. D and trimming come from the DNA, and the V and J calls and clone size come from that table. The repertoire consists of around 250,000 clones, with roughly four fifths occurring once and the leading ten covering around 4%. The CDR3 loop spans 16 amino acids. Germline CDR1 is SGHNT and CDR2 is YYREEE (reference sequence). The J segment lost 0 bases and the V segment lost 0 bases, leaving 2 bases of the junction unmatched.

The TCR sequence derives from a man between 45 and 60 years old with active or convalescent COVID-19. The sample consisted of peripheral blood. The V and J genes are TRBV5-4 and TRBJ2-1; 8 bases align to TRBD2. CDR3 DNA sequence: TGTGCCAGCAGCTTGGGGGGACTAGTCTCCTACAATGAGCAGTTCTTC. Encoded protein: CASSLGGLVSYNEQFF.